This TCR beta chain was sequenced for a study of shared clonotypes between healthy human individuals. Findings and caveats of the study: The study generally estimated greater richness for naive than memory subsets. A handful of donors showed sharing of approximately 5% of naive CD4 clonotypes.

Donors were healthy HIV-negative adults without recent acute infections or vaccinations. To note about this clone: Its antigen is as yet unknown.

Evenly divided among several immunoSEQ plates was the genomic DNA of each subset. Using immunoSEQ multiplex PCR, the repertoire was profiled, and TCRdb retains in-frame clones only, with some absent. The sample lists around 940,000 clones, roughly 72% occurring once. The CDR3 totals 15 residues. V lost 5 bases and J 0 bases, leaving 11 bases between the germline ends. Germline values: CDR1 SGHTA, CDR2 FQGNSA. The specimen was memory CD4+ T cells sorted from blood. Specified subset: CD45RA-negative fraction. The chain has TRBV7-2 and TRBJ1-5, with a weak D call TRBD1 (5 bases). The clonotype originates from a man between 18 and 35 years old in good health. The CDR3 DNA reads TGTGCCAGCAGCCCCCAGGGAGGTAGCAATCAGCCCCAGCATTTT. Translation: CASSPQGGSNQPQHF.